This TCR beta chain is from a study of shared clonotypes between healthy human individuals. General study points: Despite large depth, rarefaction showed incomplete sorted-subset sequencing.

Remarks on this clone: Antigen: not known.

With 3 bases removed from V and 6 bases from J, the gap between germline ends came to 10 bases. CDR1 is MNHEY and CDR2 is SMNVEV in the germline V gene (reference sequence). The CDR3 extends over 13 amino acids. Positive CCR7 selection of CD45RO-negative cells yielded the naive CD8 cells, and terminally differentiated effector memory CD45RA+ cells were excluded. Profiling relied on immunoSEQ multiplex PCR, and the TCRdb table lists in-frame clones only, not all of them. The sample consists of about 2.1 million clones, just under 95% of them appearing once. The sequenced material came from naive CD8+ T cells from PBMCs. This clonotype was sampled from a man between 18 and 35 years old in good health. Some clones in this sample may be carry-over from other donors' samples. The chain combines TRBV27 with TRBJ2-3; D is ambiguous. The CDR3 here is CASSLASLDTQYF. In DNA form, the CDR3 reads TGTGCCAGCAGTTTGGCCTCCCTCGATACGCAGTATTTT.